Below, one T cell receptor beta chain is given with its context. This clone was seen a few times. No cognate antigen has been identified for it. Gene names and germline sequences here are all drawn from mouse data. The CDR3 end falls 4 residues outside the read, so it is completed with the germline J gene. Library preparation used the immunoSEQ multiplex PCR assay. To provide template for TCR sequencing, every sample had RNA extracted and reverse transcribed into cDNA. First-strand cDNA was synthesized with SuperScript III using a 2:1 mix of oligo-dT and random hexamers. A synthetic immune receptor repertoire was used to assess amplification bias, and residual bias was removed computationally. Libraries were sequenced on Illumina HiSeq using 60 bp reads that covered the CDR3 and were read from J toward V. The authors processed their data as follows. Raw reads were preprocessed for error removal, and CDR3 was defined according to IMGT conventions as running from the conserved cysteine to phenylalanine. Clonality was computed by normalizing Shannon entropy by log2 of the number of productive unique TCRs and subtracting the result from 1. Whether each scalp clone was CD4 or CD8 was inferred by checking scalp TCRbeta sequences against the CD4 and CD8 repertoires from sorted blood. TCRdb holds this immuneACCESS table with in-frame rearrangements only. Some clones are missing; in checked studies, unresolved V genes explain under half, and the rest has no known cause. The V and J calls and clone size were taken over from that table, and D and trimming were inferred from the DNA. The table records around 100,000 clones for this sample, and not one of them appears only once. The ten largest clones add up to roughly 21% of the sample.

The source of the sample is a study of CD8+ T cells in alopecia areata (dated by TCRdb to 2017 to 2018). Some background on the complete study: Skin from C3H/HeJ donors with spontaneous alopecia (6-12 months old) was grafted onto female C3H/HeJ recipients that were roughly 7-10 weeks old. To study T cell clonal expansion in alopecia areata, the researchers applied high-throughput TCRbeta sequencing to both the C3H/HeJ mouse model and human patients. The RNA source kit depended on sample type: the PAXgene miRNA kit for fixed scalp, the miRNeasy kit for PBMCs, and the RNeasy kit for mouse skin. TCRbeta CDR3 regions were amplified by immunoSEQ multiplex PCR using 35 Vbeta forward and 13 Jbeta reverse primers. In humans, TCRbeta sequencing was performed on scalp tissue and on sorted CD4+ and CD8+ peripheral blood T cells from healthy controls and from patients with patchy or totalis/universalis alopecia areata. Clonality in the scalp was compared among normal scalp (n=4), patchy alopecia areata scalp (n=8), and alopecia totalis/universalis scalp (n=8). The investigation overall reported the following: Shared TCR sequences between patients were less evident than in mice, which may be partly attributable to HLA diversity in the patient population. Lesional scalp, especially in alopecia totalis/universalis, showed higher clonality and more expanded CD8+ clones than normal scalp, suggesting antigenic drive. Resident alphabeta T cells in normal human skin are also sequenced, complicating scalp TCR repertoire analysis, unlike mouse skin dominated by gammadelta T cells.

CDR1 NSQYPW and CDR2 LRSPGD were looked up in the germline V gene (reference sequence). From the cysteine up to the phenylalanine, the CDR3 has a length of 16 residues. The DNA shown is the part of the CDR3 that was read: 36 bases, in frame from base 1. V is pared back by 0 bases and J by 2 bases, with 10 bases lying between the germline termini. The receptor was derived from a C3H/HeJ mouse with alopecia areata. This mouse strain carries MHC haplotype H2-k. The material sequenced was lesional skin. Rearrangement joined TRBV1 to TRBJ2-2, with no D gene named confidently. Partial CDR3 DNA: TGCACCTGCAGTGCAGATTACGAACAGAACACCGGG. It is translated as CTCSADYEQNTG. The entire CDR3 sequence reads CTCSADYEQNTGQLYF. With all but the CDR3 taken from the reference TRBV1 and TRBJ2-2 genes, the full variable domain is: VTLLEQNPRWRLVPRGQAVNLRCILKNSQYPWMSWYQQDLQKQLQWLFTLRSPGDKEVKSLPGADYLATRVTDTELRLQVANMSQGRTLYCTCSADYEQNTGQLYFGEGSKLTVL.